Shown below are 13 T cell receptor beta chains from a single sample sequenced in a study of naive and memory T cell subsets (dated by TCRdb to between 2016 and 2019). To prepare the library, UMI-ligation and nested PCR was applied. The sequencer listed for this sample is Illumina MiSeq. To cover both TRBC1 and TRBC2, the beta constant-region primer consisted of an equimolar mix of two oligonucleotides. In TCRdb, the public reads were trimmed at Q25 with fastp and aligned with MiXCR, with productive beta chains retained. Every distinct CDR3 protein forms one entry, paired with its most common genes and DNA. This sample lists under 150,000 distinct CDR3 sequences; about 18% were detected once. The ten largest clones represent 0.14% to 0.15% of the sample. Sequencing input: naive CD4+ T cells from blood. The cell subset or site label of this sample denotes: naive T cells, CD45RA high CD27+. Receptor source: a human donor in good health.

In its sample, this clonotype was seen a few times. The chain recombines TRBV20-1 with TRBJ1-1; possible D gene TRBD1, 6 bases. Trimming shortened V by 5 bases and J by 2 bases, and 18 bases separated the two germline ends. There are 15 residues in the CDR3. The V gene's germline CDR1 is DFQATT and CDR2 SNEGSKA (reference sequence). CDR3 DNA: TGCAGTGCTGTACAAAGGACAGATACTAACACTGAAGCTTTCTTT. Translation gives CSAVQRTDTNTEAFF.

This clonotype has a handful of counts. The genes are TRBV5-1 and TRBJ2-7, with D perhaps TRBD2 (6 bases). Germline V lookup: CDR1 SGHRS, CDR2 YFSETQ. The CDR3 spans 14 residues. Trimming pared 4 bases from V and 0 bases from J, leaving 11 bases between. The DNA of the CDR3 is TGCGCCAGCAGCCGCCTGGACTACTCCTACGAGCAGTACTTC. Translated, it gives CASSRLDYSYEQYF.

V is TRBV30 and J is TRBJ1-1; D possibly corresponds to TRBD1 (6 bases). CDR1 and CDR2 from the germline V gene are GTSNPN and SVGIG (reference sequence). The CDR3 consists of 12 residues. The V and J ends lost 5 bases and 8 bases respectively, with 15 bases between them. Here the CDR3 reads CAWDRMNGEAFF. The CDR3 region has the DNA TGTGCCTGGGACAGGATGAACGGGGAAGCTTTCTTT. The full variable domain, completed using reference TRBV30 and TRBJ1-1, is SQTIHQWPATLVQPVGSPLSLECTVEGTSNPNLYWYRQAAGRGLQLLFYSVGIGQISSEVPQNLSASRPQDRQFILSSKKLLLSDSGFYLCAWDRMNGEAFFGQGTRLTVV.

A note on this clonotype: Without the conserved terminal phenylalanine or tryptophan, this CDR3 likely stems from a read error. The chain joins TRBV5-1 to TRBJ1-2; TRBD1 aligns across 7 bases. After removal of 4 bases from V and 8 bases from J, the junction contained 8 bases not matched to a gene. Germline assignment: CDR1 SGHRS and CDR2 YFSETQ. The CDR3 is made up of 13 amino acids. CDR3 loop: CASSRDRESGYTI. For the CDR3, the DNA is TGCGCCAGCAGCCGTGACAGGGAGTCAGGCTACACCATC.

This clonotype was seen a handful of times. The V gene is TRBV7-9, the J gene TRBJ2-7; TRBD1 matches at 10 bases. The germline gives CDR1 SEHNR, CDR2 FQNEAQ (reference sequence). The CDR3 contains 17 residues. Unmatched junction bases numbered 9, after V lost 2 bases and J lost 2 bases. CDR3 DNA sequence: TGTGCCAGCAGCTTACCAAGGGGGACAGGGGAAACCTACGAGCAGTACTTC. This encodes CASSLPRGTGETYEQYF.

This clonotype has a handful of counts. The V and J genes are TRBV24-1 and TRBJ2-2; D not resolved. CDR3 length equals 14 residues. Germline V gene sequence: CDR1 KGHDR, CDR2 SFDVKD. V was pared by 5 bases and J by 4 bases, with 10 bases between. CDR3 bases: TGTGCCACCAGTGGGACCCACATCACCGGGGAGCTGTTTTTT. Its protein product is CATSGTHITGELFF.

CDR3 nucleotide sequence: TGCAGTGCTAGAGAGCCGGGGGCAACTAATGAAAAACTGTTTTTT. This encodes CSAREPGATNEKLFF. This chain links TRBV20-1 with TRBJ1-4; maybe TRBD1 (5 bases). The CDR3 spans 15 residues. Germline V gene data show CDR1 as DFQATT and CDR2 as SNEGSKA (reference sequence). V shed 0 bases and J shed 0 bases, with 8 bases lying between them.

V is TRBV7-2 and J is TRBJ2-1; D is possibly TRBD1 (5 bases). Germline CDR1 SGHTA, CDR2 FQGNSA. Trimming took off 2 bases at V and 8 bases at J, with 28 bases between the two ends. The CDR3 extends over 19 amino acids. The CDR3 loop is CASSLLPPGISSAVDEQFF. The CDR3 nucleotides are TGTGCCAGCAGCTTACTCCCCCCAGGGATTAGTTCCGCTGTCGATGAGCAGTTCTTC.

V gene TRBV3-1 combines with J gene TRBJ2-7; TRBD1 aligns across 8 bases. Germline V gene sequence: CDR1 LGHDT, CDR2 YNNKEL (reference sequence). The CDR3 length is 15 residues. V was clipped by 4 bases and J by 2 bases; unmatched bases: 7. The CDR3, as DNA: TGTGCCAGCAGCCCCCTCGGACAGGGTACCTACGAGCAGTACTTC. Protein: CASSPLGQGTYEQYF.

The chain carries TRBV29-1 and TRBJ2-7, with D perhaps matching TRBD1 (5 bases). CDR1 is SQVTM and CDR2 is ANQGSEA in the germline V gene. Between the trimmed V and J ends, which lost 7 bases and 4 bases, there was a span of 11 bases. The CDR3 has 11 residues. CDR3 protein: CSGGHGYEQYF. CDR3 coding DNA: TGCAGCGGTGGACACGGATACGAGCAGTACTTC.

The V and J genes are TRBV28 and TRBJ1-6; maybe TRBD1 (6 bases). V was clipped by 6 bases and J by 7 bases, with 13 bases between them. CDR1 and CDR2 from the germline V gene are MDHEN and SYDVKM. The CDR3 covers 14 residues. The CDR3 reads CASSLGQKNSPLHF. The CDR3 nucleotides are TGTGCCAGCAGCCTCGGACAGAAGAATTCACCCCTCCACTTT.

The chain joins TRBV27 to TRBJ2-3; possibly TRBD2 for D (6 bases). The CDR3 has 14 amino acids. Between the trimmed V and J ends, which lost 4 bases and 3 bases, there was a span of 11 bases. From germline, CDR1 is MNHEY and CDR2 SMNVEV (reference sequence). The CDR3 loop is CASSYGSLTDTQYF. For the CDR3, the DNA is TGTGCCAGCAGTTACGGGAGTCTGACAGATACGCAGTATTTT.

Ten or more counts support this clonotype. The chain employs TRBV12-3 or TRBV12-4 and TRBJ2-1; D remains ambiguous. CDR3 size: 11 residues. V lost 7 bases and J lost 4, with 5 bases in between. The CDR3 spells CASTHYNEQFF. CDR3 in DNA: TGTGCCAGCACACATTACAATGAGCAGTTCTTC.